The 30 T cell receptor beta chains in this list originate from one sample, sequenced in a study of T-cell reconstitution after alpha-beta-depleted transplantation in children. As it was prepared, the TCRbeta library received unique molecular identifiers. TCRdb re-derived calls from the PCR reads in MiXCR, one entry per CDR3 protein. Of about 210,000 distinct CDR3 sequences listed, 17% were seen once; the top ten hold about 45%. This specimen was PBMCs, mostly from graft donor cells, taken 360 days after TCRalphabeta/CD19-depleted stem cell transplant. These receptors all come from a male patient aged 2-15 years who had a stem cell transplant for acute lymphoblastic leukemia, so the T cells may come from the graft donor.

The rearrangement links TRBV6-1 to TRBJ2-5; 8 nucleotides match TRBD1. V lost 9 bases and J lost 5; bases outside the gene matches: 8. In germline, CDR1 is MNHNS, CDR2 SASEGT. This CDR3 has 13 residues. The CDR3 DNA reads TGTGCCAGTTGCAGGGGGCGCGATGAGACCCAGTACTTC. Its translation: CASCRGRDETQYF.

This chain links TRBV6-1 with TRBJ2-3; possible D gene TRBD2, 5 bases. This CDR3 has 15 amino acids. The germline gives CDR1 MNHNS, CDR2 SASEGT. Trimming took 5 bases from V and 5 from J, leaving 17 bases between them. The CDR3 is CASSRTEDDGDTQYF. CDR3 DNA: TGTGCCAGCAGTAGGACGGAGGACGACGGAGATACGCAGTATTTT.

This clonotype turned up a few times. The genes are TRBV20-1 and TRBJ2-2, with D possibly matching TRBD1 (5 bases). The V gene's germline CDR1 is DFQATT and CDR2 SNEGSKA (reference sequence). Trimming took off 3 bases at V and 3 bases at J, with 14 bases between the two ends. The CDR3 sequence is 15 residues long. The DNA of the CDR3 is TGCAGTGCTAGGGTCCCAGGGAAGTACACCGGGGAGCTGTTTTTT. It codes for CSARVPGKYTGELFF.

This clonotype was detected a few times. The genes are TRBV7-9 and TRBJ2-7; D could derive from TRBD1 or TRBD2 (5 bases each). The V end was cut by 4 bases, the J end by 0 bases, with 13 bases between. Germline-derived CDR1 and CDR2 are SEHNR and FQNEAQ (reference sequence). This CDR3 region has 15 residues. Here the CDR3 DNA reads TGTGCCAGCAGCTCCTTCCGGGACGTCTCCTACGAGCAGTACTTC. This translates into CASSSFRDVSYEQYF.

This rearrangement joins TRBV6-2 or TRBV6-3 to TRBJ2-2, with TRBD2 identical over 10 bases. Germline V CDR1 and CDR2: MNHEY, SVGEGT. Unmatched junction bases numbered 10, after V lost 5 bases and J lost 1 base. The CDR3 has 18 residues. The CDR3 DNA is TGTGCCAGCAGTCGATTAGCGGGGGGACGTGTGAACACCGGGGAGCTGTTTTTT. This translates into CASSRLAGGRVNTGELFF.

In this sample, this clonotype turned up a few times. The rearrangement uses TRBV9 and TRBJ1-1, with a weak D call TRBD1 (5 bases). The CDR3 contains 14 residues. Germline V CDR1 and CDR2: SGDLS, YYNGEE. The V and J ends lost 0 bases and 3 bases respectively, with 9 bases between them. CDR3 in DNA: TGTGCCAGCAGCGTAGCTGGGGCGGACACTGAAGCTTTCTTT. This gives the protein CASSVAGADTEAFF. The full variable domain, completed using reference TRBV9 and TRBJ1-1, is DSGVTQTPKHLITATGQRVTLRCSPRSGDLSVYWYQQSLDQGLQFLIQYYNGEERAKGNILERFSAQQFPDLHSELNLSSLELGDSALYFCASSVAGADTEAFFGQGTRLTVV.

The chain has TRBV7-6 and TRBJ1-1; 12 nucleotides align to TRBD1. V lost 3 bases, J lost 7 bases, and 9 bases stayed unmatched. From germline, CDR1 is SGHVS and CDR2 FNYEAQ. The CDR3 sequence is 16 residues long. CDR3 protein: CASSFGTGGAKGEAFF. The CDR3 DNA reads as TGTGCCAGCAGCTTTGGGACAGGGGGCGCAAAGGGTGAAGCTTTCTTT. The complete variable domain, with remaining parts taken from reference TRBV7-6 and TRBJ1-1, reads GAGVSQSPRYKVTKRGQDVALRCDPISGHVSLYWYRQALGQGPEFLTYFNYEAQQDKSGLPNDRFSAERPEGSISTLTIQRTEQRDSAMYRCASSFGTGGAKGEAFFGQGTRLTVV.

This clonotype was observed a few times. V usage is TRBV28 and J usage is TRBJ1-2, with 7 positions matching TRBD1. The J segment lost 6 bases and the V segment lost 3 bases, leaving 7 bases of the junction unmatched. There are 14 residues in the CDR3. Germline V lookup: CDR1 MDHEN, CDR2 SYDVKM. In nucleotides, the CDR3 is TGTGCCAGCAGTTTGGTGGCAGGGGGAAATGGCTACACCTTC. This codes for CASSLVAGGNGYTF.

This clonotype has only a few counts. The J gene is TRBJ2-7, the V gene TRBV2; D is undetermined. This CDR3 has 13 amino acids. CDR1 and CDR2 from the germline V gene are SNHLY and FYNNEI. The germline V and J ends were trimmed by 8 bases and 2 bases, with 13 bases remaining between them. The CDR3 region is CASYYGRPYEQYF. CDR3 nucleotide sequence: TGTGCCAGCTATTACGGTCGTCCCTACGAGCAGTACTTC.

J is TRBJ1-5 and V is TRBV30; 10 bases match TRBD1. The V segment lost 2 bases and the J segment 2 bases; nucleotides outside the gene matches: 9. The CDR3 has 17 residues. Germline V gene lookup returns CDR1 GTSNPN and CDR2 SVGIG (reference sequence). In nucleotides, the CDR3 is TGTGCCTGGAGTCGGGAGACAGGGGGCCTAGGCAATCAGCCCCAGCATTTT. This translates into CAWSRETGGLGNQPQHF.

The chain employs TRBV2 and TRBJ2-5; D is unclear. The V gene's germline CDR1 is SNHLY and CDR2 FYNNEI. The CDR3 has 12 residues. The V end lost 8 bases, the J end lost 0 bases, and 7 bases lay between the germline ends. The CDR3 protein is CASGFYQETQYF. The CDR3 region has the DNA TGTGCCAGCGGGTTCTACCAAGAGACCCAGTACTTC.

This clonotype was counted only a few times. The chain links TRBV15 to TRBJ1-5; D ambiguous. Germline V lookup: CDR1 LNHNV, CDR2 YYDKDF (reference sequence). CDR3 length: 14 amino acids. V lost 5 bases and J lost 5, with 13 bases in between. The CDR3, as DNA: TGTGCCACCAGCCCTCCGGCCGCTTATCAGCCCCAGCATTTT. Residues: CATSPPAAYQPQHF.

This clonotype was picked up a small number of times. The chain carries TRBV6-1 and TRBJ2-7; TRBD2 matches at 10 bases. V lost 6 bases to trimming and J lost 3 bases; unmatched junction nucleotides: 14. The CDR3 extends over 17 amino acids. Germline-derived CDR1 and CDR2 are MNHNS and SASEGT. The CDR3 region is CASRRGSGRALSYEQYF. The CDR3 coding sequence is TGTGCCAGCAGACGGGGGAGCGGGAGGGCCCTGAGCTACGAGCAGTACTTC.

At least ten counts were recorded for this clonotype. Here the CDR3 DNA reads TGCAGTGCTTCCGGGACAGGGGGCGCACTGGAGACCCAGTACTTC. This encodes CSASGTGGALETQYF. The V call is TRBV20-1, the J call TRBJ2-5; TRBD1 matches at 12 bases. V shed 5 bases, J shed 5 bases, and the junction held 9 bases outside the gene matches. This CDR3 region has 15 residues. Germline V lookup: CDR1 DFQATT, CDR2 SNEGSKA (reference sequence).

This chain links TRBV19 with TRBJ1-5, with a tentative D call TRBD1 (6 bases). CDR1 is LNHDA, CDR2 SQIVND, per germline (reference sequence). The CDR3 length is 14 residues. V lost 8 bases and J lost 2, with 13 bases in between. The CDR3 coding sequence is TGTGCCAGTGATACAGGGTTAGGCAATCAGCCCCAGCATTTT. This codes for CASDTGLGNQPQHF.

There are a few counts of this clonotype. The chain carries TRBV6-2 or TRBV6-3 and TRBJ2-1; weak D call: TRBD2 (6 bases). The CDR3 spans 13 residues. Germline CDR1 MNHEY, CDR2 SVGEGT. V was pared by 5 bases and J by 3 bases, with 8 bases between. The CDR3 coding sequence is TGTGCCAGCAGTCAGGGAGGCTACAATGAGCAGTTCTTC. Amino acid sequence: CASSQGGYNEQFF.

This chain connects TRBV20-1 to TRBJ2-7; 8 bases map to TRBD1. The V and J ends lost 7 bases and 8 bases, in that order; junction bases with no gene match: 13. CDR3 size: 13 residues. The germline gives CDR1 DFQATT, CDR2 SNEGSKA (reference sequence). Here the CDR3 DNA reads TGCAGTGTACGTGACAGGGGCTCTTGGCAGCAGTACTTC. This gives the protein CSVRDRGSWQQYF.

The V call is TRBV19, the J call TRBJ1-1; D is ambiguous. The CDR3 has 14 residues. V was pared by 3 bases and J by 2 bases, with 10 bases between. Germline V lookup: CDR1 LNHDA, CDR2 SQIVND (reference sequence). The CDR3 DNA follows: TGTGCCAGTAGTATCGGGCAGACAAACACTGAAGCTTTCTTT. Translating gives CASSIGQTNTEAFF.

At least ten counts were recorded for this clonotype. The rearrangement uses TRBV7-9 and TRBJ1-2, with unresolved D. V lost 5 bases to trimming and J lost 1 base, with 14 bases between them. Germline V gene data show CDR1 as SEHNR and CDR2 as FQNEAQ (reference sequence). The CDR3 has 15 residues. Written as DNA, the CDR3 is TGTGCCAGCAGCAAGGACCGATACAGTAACTATGGCTACACCTTC. As protein: CASSKDRYSNYGYTF.

This clonotype was detected only a few times. This chain links TRBV25-1 with TRBJ2-7; possible D gene TRBD2, 6 bases. CDR3 length: 13 amino acids. Germline CDR1 is MGHDK and CDR2 is SYGVNS. Trimming cost V 5 bases and J 9 bases, with 17 bases left between them. The CDR3 protein is CASSLGGEFGQYF. In DNA, the CDR3 is TGTGCCAGCAGTTTAGGAGGGGAATTCGGGCAGTACTTC.

In its sample, this clonotype was seen a few times. J is TRBJ2-7 and V is TRBV5-1, with 11 bases lining up with TRBD1. The germline gives CDR1 SGHRS, CDR2 YFSETQ. Losses at the gene ends were 2 bases for V and 4 bases for J; bases not matched to a gene: 5. CDR3 length: 15 residues. CDR3 sequence (DNA): TGCGCCAGCAGCTTACTCGGGACAGGGGGTTACGAGCAGTACTTC. It encodes CASSLLGTGGYEQYF. The full variable domain, with the rest looked up from reference TRBV5-1 and TRBJ2-7, is KAGVTQTPRYLIKTRGQQVTLSCSPISGHRSVSWYQQTPGQGLQFLFEYFSETQRNKGNFPGRFSGRQFSNSRSEMNVSTLELGDSALYLCASSLLGTGGYEQYFGPGTRLTVT.

The J gene is TRBJ2-5, the V gene TRBV5-1, with unresolved D. Germline assignment: CDR1 SGHRS and CDR2 YFSETQ. The length of the CDR3 is 14 residues. V lost 4 bases and J 2 bases, leaving 12 bases between the germline ends. This chain's CDR3 is CASSQLGQQETQYF. As DNA, the CDR3 is TGCGCCAGCAGCCAATTAGGGCAGCAAGAGACCCAGTACTTC.

This chain links TRBV7-6 with TRBJ2-5; 11 bases fit TRBD2. This CDR3 has 16 residues. Trimming cost V 5 bases and J 2 bases; bases outside gene matches: 7. Germline CDR1 is SGHVS and CDR2 is FNYEAQ. The CDR3 here is CASSLTGLAEQETQYF. CDR3 sequence (DNA): TGTGCCAGCAGCCTAACGGGACTAGCGGAACAAGAGACCCAGTACTTC.

The chain links TRBV28 to TRBJ2-3, with 7 positions matching TRBD1. The V gene end was trimmed by 5 bases and the J gene end by 1 base; junction bases not matched to a gene: 9. The CDR3 spans 16 residues. Germline V gene data show CDR1 as MDHEN and CDR2 as SYDVKM. This CDR3 reads CASSILDRVGTDTQYF. CDR3 nucleotide sequence: TGTGCCAGCAGTATTCTAGACAGGGTCGGCACAGATACGCAGTATTTT.

This clonotype was detected a few times. This chain uses TRBV10-3 with TRBJ1-1, with D hard to call. Germline-derived CDR1 and CDR2 are ENHRY and SYGVKD. This CDR3 region has 16 residues. The V and J ends lost 0 bases and 5 bases respectively, with 16 bases between them. DNA for the CDR3: TGTGCCATCAGTGAGTCGAAGCCGGGCGGGCCTACTGAAGCTTTCTTT. Translating it yields CAISESKPGGPTEAFF.

V is TRBV7-2 and J is TRBJ2-4; D is undetermined. Germline assignment: CDR1 SGHTA and CDR2 FQGNSA. Trimming shortened V by 2 bases and J by 1 base, and 3 bases separated the two germline ends. This CDR3 contains 13 residues. This CDR3 is CASSLMAKNIQYF. The CDR3 region has the DNA TGTGCCAGCAGCTTAATGGCCAAAAACATTCAGTACTTC.

Ten or more counts support this clonotype. The chain employs TRBV10-3 and TRBJ1-1, with 9 bases aligning to TRBD1. Germline CDR1 and CDR2: ENHRY and SYGVKD. J gave up 6 bases and V 5 bases, and 4 bases lay outside the gene matches. The CDR3 is made up of 13 amino acids. DNA for the CDR3: TGTGCCATCAGTCGGGACAGGGAGTCTGAAGCTTTCTTT. Protein: CAISRDRESEAFF.

This clonotype was seen only a few times. V usage is TRBV7-9 and J usage is TRBJ2-2, with D possibly being TRBD1 or TRBD2 (6 bases each). Trimming removed 5 bases from V and 7 bases from J, with 14 bases in between. This CDR3 comprises 14 residues. CDR1 and CDR2 from the germline V gene are SEHNR and FQNEAQ (reference sequence). For the CDR3, the DNA is TGTGCCAGCAGCGCTCCCGGGGGCCACGGGGAGCTGTTTTTT. Encoded protein: CASSAPGGHGELFF. The full variable domain, rest sourced from reference TRBV7-9 and TRBJ2-2, is DTGVSQNPRHKITKRGQNVTFRCDPISEHNRLYWYRQTLGQGPEFLTYFQNEAQLEKSRLLSDRFSAERPKGSFSTLEIQRTEQGDSAMYLCASSAPGGHGELFFGEGSRLTVL.

This clonotype was picked up a small number of times. The chain is built from TRBV15 and TRBJ2-1; TRBD1 agrees at 9 bases. Germline V gives CDR1 LNHNV, CDR2 YYDKDF (reference sequence). V lost 6 bases to trimming and J lost 4 bases; unmatched junction nucleotides: 7. This CDR3 comprises 15 residues. CDR3: CATRAPGQGYNEQFF. The CDR3 DNA reads as TGTGCCACCAGGGCACCGGGACAGGGATACAATGAGCAGTTCTTC.

This clonotype was seen more than once but under ten times. The rearrangement uses TRBV9 and TRBJ2-7; D not resolved. The germline gives CDR1 SGDLS, CDR2 YYNGEE. The CDR3 consists of 13 residues. V lost 0 bases and J lost 6, with 10 bases in between. This CDR3 reads CASSVDPGFEQYF. CDR3 DNA sequence: TGTGCCAGCAGCGTAGACCCCGGGTTCGAGCAGTACTTC.